One and the same sample provided the 25 T cell receptor beta chains below, sequenced in a study of cytomegalovirus exposure and HLA in healthy donors. The PCR used 60 Vbeta and 13 Jbeta primers. Sequenced by immunoSEQ multiplex PCR; TCRdb stores in-frame clones only, minus some. The sample includes 100,000 or so clones, roughly 81% of them seen just once. The source material was PBMCs. The receptors here all came from a man aged 35-49 years in good health and CMV-seronegative.

This rearrangement joins TRBV5-4 to TRBJ2-7; D is undetermined. Germline CDR1 and CDR2: SGHNT and YYREEE (reference sequence). Trimming cost V 3 bases and J 2 bases, with 9 bases left between them. The CDR3 loop spans 13 amino acids. CDR3 sequence reads: CASSSASTYEQYF. In DNA, the CDR3 is TGTGCCAGCAGCTCCGCGAGTACCTACGAGCAGTACTTC. The full variable domain, with the rest looked up from reference TRBV5-4 and TRBJ2-7, is ETGVTQSPTHLIKTRGQQVTLRCSSQSGHNTVSWYQQALGQGPQFIFQYYREEENGRGNFPPRFSGLQFPNYSSELNVNALELDDSALYLCASSSASTYEQYFGPGTRLTVT.

The chain couples TRBV7-9 to TRBJ2-1; 11 nucleotides agree with TRBD2. V shed 4 bases and J 6 bases; nucleotides not matched to a gene: 8. The CDR3 is 16 amino acids. The germline gives CDR1 SEHNR, CDR2 FQNEAQ (reference sequence). The CDR3 bases are TGTGCCAGCAGCTACGTAGCGGGGGGGCCAGTCAATGAGCAGTTCTTC. Protein product: CASSYVAGGPVNEQFF.

V gene TRBV7-9 combines with J gene TRBJ2-4; 7 bases line up with TRBD1. In germline, CDR1 is SEHNR, CDR2 FQNEAQ (reference sequence). The CDR3 length is 15 residues. V was clipped by 5 bases and J by 5 bases; unmatched bases: 9. The CDR3 nucleotides are TGTGCCAGCAGCCCGCGGACAGGACTTCAAAACATTCAGTACTTC. It codes for CASSPRTGLQNIQYF. Together with reference TRBV7-9 and TRBJ2-4, the CDR3 gives the full variable domain: DTGVSQNPRHKITKRGQNVTFRCDPISEHNRLYWYRQTLGQGPEFLTYFQNEAQLEKSRLLSDRFSAERPKGSFSTLEIQRTEQGDSAMYLCASSPRTGLQNIQYFGAGTRLSVL.

This clone was counted a few times. CDR3: CASSARDRVGYTF. The DNA of the CDR3 is TGTGCCAGCAGTGCAAGGGACAGGGTTGGCTACACCTTC. The chain uses TRBV27 and TRBJ1-2; TRBD1 aligns across 9 bases. The CDR3 is 13 residues long. Unmatched junction bases numbered 5, after V lost 5 bases and J lost 7 bases. Germline values: CDR1 MNHEY, CDR2 SMNVEV (reference sequence).

This chain connects TRBV18 to TRBJ1-1; the D gene is possibly TRBD1 (6 bases). V lost 6 bases, J lost 1 base, and 12 bases lay in between. Germline assignment: CDR1 KGHSH and CDR2 LQKENI. The CDR3 has 14 residues. The DNA of the CDR3 is TGTGCCAGCTCCCCGCAAGGGGGGAACACTGAAGCTTTCTTT. This gives the protein CASSPQGGNTEAFF.

The chain carries TRBV6-5 and TRBJ2-5; 12 nucleotides align to TRBD2. The germline CDR1 and CDR2 sequences are MNHEY and SVGAGI. The CDR3 totals 16 residues. The trim removed 0 bases at V and 7 bases at J, leaving 6 bases unmatched. In DNA, the CDR3 is TGTGCCAGCAGTTACTCGAGGACTAGCGGGGTGGGGACCCAGTACTTC. Protein product: CASSYSRTSGVGTQYF.

J is TRBJ2-1 and V is TRBV9; 11 bases match TRBD2. The CDR3 loop spans 17 amino acids. The trim removed 2 bases at V and 8 bases at J, leaving 12 bases unmatched. The germline V gene has CDR1 SGDLS and CDR2 YYNGEE. The CDR3 DNA is TGTGCCAGCAGCGTCCTGCCGGGACTAGCGGTCTTCGATGAGCAGTTCTTC. Translating it yields CASSVLPGLAVFDEQFF.

The chain employs TRBV7-9 and TRBJ1-1, with D uncertain. V was cut by 4 bases and J by 3 bases, with 12 bases left in between. This CDR3 comprises 14 residues. CDR1 is SEHNR and CDR2 is FQNEAQ in the germline V gene (reference sequence). The CDR3 loop is CASSSTPTYTEAFF. CDR3 in DNA: TGTGCCAGCAGCTCGACCCCGACATACACTGAAGCTTTCTTT.

The rearrangement joins TRBV15 to TRBJ2-7; TRBD1 is a possible D gene (7 bases). Germline assignment: CDR1 LNHNV and CDR2 YYDKDF (reference sequence). V shed 1 base and J shed 2 bases, with 15 bases lying between them. The CDR3 contains 16 residues. DNA of the CDR3: TGTGCCACCAGCAGAGGGGGCGGGGACAGTGCCTACGAGCAGTACTTC. Amino acid sequence: CATSRGGGDSAYEQYF.

This rearrangement joins TRBV27 to TRBJ2-7, with a possible D match to TRBD1 (5 bases). The CDR3 length is 16 residues. The ends were cut back, 3 bases at V and 1 base at J, with 16 bases in the middle. Germline lookup yields CDR1 MNHEY and CDR2 SMNVEV (reference sequence). DNA for the CDR3: TGTGCCAGCAGTTTTGGCCAGGGTGAACGGTCCTACGAGCAGTACTTC. It encodes CASSFGQGERSYEQYF.

The chain recombines TRBV6-9 with TRBJ2-3; D is possibly TRBD2 (6 bases). The V and J ends lost 2 bases and 0 bases respectively, with 12 bases between them. The CDR3 runs 16 residues. Germline assignment: CDR1 MNHGY and CDR2 SVAAGI. CDR3 bases: TGTGCCAGCAGTTATATCCCCGGGACTAGCACAGATACGCAGTATTTT. Its translation: CASSYIPGTSTDTQYF.

The chain uses TRBV5-1 and TRBJ2-5; 10 nucleotides match TRBD2. With 0 bases clipped from V and 2 bases from J, the junction kept 4 bases outside the gene matches. CDR1 is SGHRS, CDR2 YFSETQ, per germline. The CDR3 extends over 16 amino acids. The CDR3 DNA follows: TGCGCCAGCAGCTTGGTAGGGACTAGCGCTCAAGAGACCCAGTACTTC. Translating gives CASSLVGTSAQETQYF. The full variable domain, its missing parts supplied by reference TRBV5-1 and TRBJ2-5, is KAGVTQTPRYLIKTRGQQVTLSCSPISGHRSVSWYQQTPGQGLQFLFEYFSETQRNKGNFPGRFSGRQFSNSRSEMNVSTLELGDSALYLCASSLVGTSAQETQYFGPGTRLLVL.

The chain couples TRBV5-1 to TRBJ1-6; D gene unclear. Deletions cut 0 bases from V and 0 bases from J, with 10 bases between. Germline values: CDR1 SGHRS, CDR2 YFSETQ. CDR3 size: 17 residues. CDR3 in amino acids: CASSLALRSSYNSPLHF. DNA of the CDR3: TGCGCCAGCAGCTTGGCCCTAAGGAGCTCCTATAATTCACCCCTCCACTTT.

CDR3 DNA: TGTGCCAGCAGCTCTACGACGGGACAGGGACGCCAGTACTTC. Its translation is CASSSTTGQGRQYF. The chain links TRBV7-2 to TRBJ2-7; 9 bases align to TRBD1. CDR3 size: 14 residues. The V gene end was trimmed by 4 bases and the J gene end by 10 bases; junction bases not matched to a gene: 11. Looked up from germline, CDR1 is SGHTA and CDR2 is FQGNSA.

This clone has a handful of counts. This chain links TRBV10-3 with TRBJ2-2, with D unclear. This CDR3 has 15 amino acids. Trimming left V 2 bases short and J 0 bases short, with 7 bases between. The V gene's germline CDR1 is ENHRY and CDR2 SYGVKD. The CDR3 coding sequence is TGTGCCATCAGTGAGAACAGACCGAACACCGGGGAGCTGTTTTTT. Translated: CAISENRPNTGELFF.

This clone appeared a single time. This chain links TRBV5-4 with TRBJ1-1, with 8 nucleotides matching TRBD1. Germline V gene lookup returns CDR1 SGHNT and CDR2 YYREEE (reference sequence). This CDR3 is 15 amino acids long. V lost 4 bases to trimming and J lost 1 base; unmatched junction nucleotides: 6. The CDR3 loop is CASSKRDRGNTEAFF. As DNA, the CDR3 is TGTGCCAGCAGCAAACGAGACAGGGGGAACACTGAAGCTTTCTTT.

The chain recombines TRBV28 with TRBJ2-7, with 7 bases lining up with TRBD2. J gave up 2 bases and V 2 bases, and 6 bases lay outside the gene matches. The germline V gene encodes CDR1 MDHEN and CDR2 SYDVKM. CDR3 length equals 15 residues. The chain's CDR3 is CASSLGAGETYEQYF. DNA for the CDR3: TGTGCCAGCAGTTTAGGGGCGGGGGAAACCTACGAGCAGTACTTC. The full variable domain, completed using reference TRBV28 and TRBJ2-7, is DVKVTQSSRYLVKRTGEKVFLECVQDMDHENMFWYRQDPGLGLRLIYFSYDVKMKEKGDIPEGYSVSREKKERFSLILESASTNQTSMYLCASSLGAGETYEQYFGPGTRLTVT.

This chain uses TRBV5-4 with TRBJ1-3; D is possibly TRBD1 (6 bases). Trimming left V 4 bases short and J 3 bases short, with 11 bases between. CDR1 is SGHNT and CDR2 is YYREEE in the germline V gene (reference sequence). The CDR3 has 14 residues. CDR3 nucleotides: TGTGCCAGCAGCCTACAGGGTAATGGAAACACCATATATTTT. It yields the protein CASSLQGNGNTIYF.

The rearrangement joins TRBV5-1 to TRBJ2-7, with 7 positions matching TRBD1. The length of the CDR3 is 14 residues. CDR1 and CDR2 from the germline V gene are SGHRS and YFSETQ. Trimming at V came to 2 bases and at J to 6 bases, leaving 8 bases not matched to a gene. The CDR3 spells CASSLQGIPSEQYF. The CDR3 bases are TGCGCCAGCAGCTTACAGGGGATTCCGTCCGAGCAGTACTTC.

This chain joins TRBV19 and TRBJ2-7, with 7 bases aligning to TRBD1. The V gene end was trimmed by 8 bases and the J gene end by 0 bases; junction bases not matched to a gene: 7. Germline V gives CDR1 LNHDA, CDR2 SQIVND (reference sequence). The length of the CDR3 is 14 residues. CDR3 amino acids: CASQPQGSSYEQYF. In DNA form, the CDR3 reads TGTGCCAGTCAACCACAGGGGTCCTCCTACGAGCAGTACTTC.

The chain uses TRBV7-2 and TRBJ1-4, with D maybe TRBD1 (6 bases). From germline, CDR1 is SGHTA and CDR2 FQGNSA. This CDR3 has 17 residues. Trimming took 4 bases from V and 0 from J, leaving 15 bases between them. The DNA for the CDR3 is TGTGCCAGCAGCTCCCCGGGACACTTTCCAACTAATGAAAAACTGTTTTTT. It translates to CASSSPGHFPTNEKLFF.

This clone was seen only a few times. The chain couples TRBV18 to TRBJ2-1; D remains unclear. This CDR3 has 14 amino acids. Trimming stripped 1 base from V and 3 bases from J, with 7 bases between. The germline V gene has CDR1 KGHSH and CDR2 LQKENI. The CDR3 region is CASSPQESYNEQFF. Here the CDR3 DNA reads TGTGCCAGCTCACCACAAGAGAGCTACAATGAGCAGTTCTTC.

This chain joins TRBV5-1 and TRBJ2-7; D ambiguous. V was pared by 3 bases and J by 0 bases, with 19 bases between. Germline V gives CDR1 SGHRS, CDR2 YFSETQ. This CDR3 is 17 amino acids long. The CDR3 DNA reads TGCGCCAGCAGCTCAGGTCCCTTAGTGGTGAGCTCCTACGAGCAGTACTTC. Translating it yields CASSSGPLVVSSYEQYF.

The chain has TRBV7-6 and TRBJ2-5; 7 positions match TRBD2. The CDR3 length is 15 residues. CDR1 is SGHVS, CDR2 FNYEAQ, per germline. Trimming took 1 base from V and 5 from J; bases not matched to a gene: 7. The CDR3 DNA reads as TGTGCCAGCAGCTTAGTAAGGCAGGGAGGGGAGACCCAGTACTTC. As protein: CASSLVRQGGETQYF.

CDR3 sequence reads: CASSLGRSTEAFF. The CDR3 nucleotides are TGTGCCAGCAGCTTAGGCAGGTCTACTGAAGCTTTCTTT. This chain uses TRBV11-2 with TRBJ1-1; D remains ambiguous. The germline V gene has CDR1 SGHAT and CDR2 FQNNGV. The V and J ends lost 1 base and 5 bases respectively, with 8 bases between them. This CDR3 spans 13 amino acids.